This is a list of T cell receptor beta chains from one sample in a study of cytomegalovirus exposure and HLA in healthy donors. Method: immunoSEQ multiplex PCR; TCRdb's copy keeps in-frame clones and lacks some. The repertoire holds about 130,000 clones, with 82% as singletons. The specimen was PBMCs. These receptors all come from a male donor in good health and CMV-seropositive. The CDR3 runs from the conserved cysteine through the conserved F or W. A D gene is named only where the DNA matches it firmly. Where a row states a size, it is once, few, many or the class of an expanded clone; other rows omit it.

>TRBV7-9|medium-sized|TRBJ2-7|TRBD2
CASSLGLAGGYEQYF
TGTGCCAGCAGCTTAGGACTAGCGGGAGGCTACGAGCAGTACTTC
>TRBV4-3|NA|TRBJ2-1|TRBD2
CASPRTSGMGNEQFF
TGCGCCAGCCCCCGGACTAGCGGGATGGGGAATGAGCAGTTCTTC
>TRBV11-2|NA|TRBJ2-5|TRBD1
CASSSSGGQETQYF
TGTGCCAGCAGCTCGTCAGGGGGACAAGAGACCCAGTACTTC
>TRBV11-2|once|TRBJ1-4|NA
CASSLGYSLAEKLFF
TGTGCCAGCAGCTTAGGATACAGCTTGGCTGAAAAACTGTTTTTT
>TRBV6-6|NA|TRBJ1-2|NA
CASSYAGAGNYGYTF
TGTGCCAGCAGTTACGCAGGTGCGGGTAACTATGGCTACACCTTC
>TRBV2|NA|TRBJ2-5|TRBD1
CASSLTGVGEETQYF
TGTGCCAGCAGCCTGACAGGGGTAGGCGAAGAGACCCAGTACTTC
>TRBV18|NA|TRBJ2-5|NA
CASSPNQETQYF
TGTGCCAGCTCACCCAACCAAGAGACCCAGTACTTC
>TRBV10-3|NA|TRBJ2-1|TRBD1
CAISESLGSGGYNEQFF
TGTGCCATCAGTGAGTCGTTAGGGTCAGGGGGCTACAATGAGCAGTTCTTC
>TRBV7-3|NA|TRBJ2-6|NA
CASSLTSSGANVLTF
TGTGCCAGCAGCTTAACCAGCTCTGGGGCCAACGTCCTGACTTTC
>TRBV5-1|NA|TRBJ2-6|TRBD1
CASSPTGTGGPGANVLTF
TGCGCCAGCAGCCCGACCGGGACAGGGGGTCCTGGGGCCAACGTCCTGACTTTC
>TRBV7-2|NA|TRBJ1-3|TRBD1
CASSFQGGDRLPGNTIYF
TGTGCCAGCAGCTTTCAAGGAGGGGACAGGCTACCTGGAAACACCATATATTTT
>TRBV9|NA|TRBJ2-3|TRBD2
CASSVQASGRDTQYF
TGTGCCAGCAGCGTACAGGCTAGCGGGAGAGATACGCAGTATTTT
>TRBV5-4|NA|TRBJ2-1|TRBD1
CASSSGARAGGNEQFF
TGTGCCAGCAGCTCCGGCGCGAGGGCAGGGGGCAATGAGCAGTTCTTC
>TRBV5-5|NA|TRBJ1-2|TRBD1
CASSLPGGRGYTF
TGTGCCAGCAGCTTGCCAGGGGGCAGGGGCTACACCTTC
>TRBV19|few|TRBJ2-7|TRBD1
CASRMQGQFSYEQYF
TGTGCCAGTCGCATGCAGGGACAGTTTTCCTACGAGCAGTACTTC
>TRBV5-6|once|TRBJ2-3|NA
CASSYGLPTDTQYF
TGTGCCAGCAGCTATGGACTACCAACAGATACGCAGTATTTT
>TRBV4-2|once|TRBJ2-2|NA
CASSPRGKRNTGELFF
TGTGCCAGCAGCCCCCGGGGAAAGCGGAACACCGGGGAGCTGTTTTTT
>TRBV29-1|NA|TRBJ2-7|TRBD1
CSVSDRVGEQYF
TGCAGCGTATCCGACAGGGTGGGCGAGCAGTACTTC
>TRBV29-1|NA|TRBJ2-1|NA
CSGHPNPGDSNEQFF
TGCAGCGGCCACCCTAATCCGGGGGATAGCAATGAGCAGTTCTTC
>TRBV9|NA|TRBJ2-1|TRBD2
CASKFELADNEQFF
TGTGCCAGCAAGTTTGAACTAGCGGACAATGAGCAGTTCTTC
>TRBV5-1|NA|TRBJ1-4|NA
CASSLSGGDEKLFF
TGCGCCAGCAGCTTATCTGGGGGCGATGAAAAACTGTTTTTT
>TRBV7-9|NA|TRBJ1-4|TRBD1
CASSDRDRGEKLFF
TGTGCCAGCAGTGACCGGGACAGGGGTGAAAAACTGTTTTTT
>TRBV18|NA|TRBJ2-7|TRBD2
CASSPSTGGGGEQYF
TGTGCCAGCTCACCCTCCACGGGCGGGGGAGGCGAGCAGTACTTC
>TRBV4-1|once|TRBJ2-1|NA
CASSQDQFRESNEQFF
TGCGCCAGCAGCCAAGATCAGTTCCGGGAATCCAATGAGCAGTTCTTC
>TRBV6-5|NA|TRBJ1-4|NA
CASSYSTGSGEKLFF
TGTGCCAGCAGTTACAGTACAGGATCCGGCGAAAAACTGTTTTTT
>TRBV30|NA|TRBJ2-1|TRBD2
CAGKLAENNEQFF
TGTGCCGGAAAACTAGCGGAGAACAATGAGCAGTTCTTC
>TRBV28|NA|TRBJ2-6|NA
CASSLPQLLSSGANVLTF
TGTGCCAGCAGTCTCCCCCAACTTCTAAGCTCTGGGGCCAACGTCCTGACTTTC
>TRBV7-8|once|TRBJ2-7|NA
CASSLAGPEQYF
TGTGCCAGCAGCTTAGCTGGCCCCGAGCAGTACTTC
>TRBV7-8|NA|TRBJ1-1|NA
CASSLSLAPLNMNTEAFF
TGTGCCAGCAGCTTATCCCTGGCCCCGCTGAATATGAACACTGAAGCTTTCTTT
>TRBV4-2|NA|TRBJ2-1|TRBD1
CASRARDRGNEQFF
TGTGCCAGCAGGGCCCGGGACAGGGGGAATGAGCAGTTCTTC
>TRBV5-8|NA|TRBJ2-5|NA
CASSPGRTRETQYF
TGTGCCAGCAGCCCGGGAAGAACCCGAGAGACCCAGTACTTC
>TRBV30|NA|TRBJ2-3|TRBD2
CAWRSGISTDTQYF
TGTGCCTGGAGGAGCGGGATTAGCACAGATACGCAGTATTTT
>TRBV28|NA|TRBJ2-7|TRBD1
CASSSLKGQRPYEQYF
TGTGCCAGCAGTTCGCTAAAGGGACAGAGACCCTACGAGCAGTACTTC
>TRBV7-2|NA|TRBJ1-1|NA
CASRPRGRANTEAFF
TGTGCCAGCAGACCACGGGGGAGGGCGAACACTGAAGCTTTCTTT
>TRBV5-4|NA|TRBJ2-2|TRBD1
CASSWGGTGFGRAGELFF
TGTGCCAGCAGCTGGGGAGGGACAGGGTTTGGTCGTGCCGGGGAGCTGTTTTTT
>TRBV10-3|NA|TRBJ1-2|NA
CAISEERTARIEYGYTF
TGTGCCATCAGTGAGGAGAGGACAGCACGTATAGAGTATGGCTACACCTTC
>TRBV7-2|NA|TRBJ2-5|NA
CASSLTGRRSQETQYF
TGTGCCAGCAGCTTGACAGGCCGGCGTTCACAAGAGACCCAGTACTTC
>TRBV2|NA|TRBJ2-5|TRBD1
CASSERGILGQGAWETQYF
TGTGCCAGCAGTGAAAGGGGAATATTGGGACAGGGGGCGTGGGAGACCCAGTACTTC
>TRBV19|NA|TRBJ2-7|NA
CASSTRVSEQYF
TGTGCCAGTAGTACCAGGGTCTCCGAGCAGTACTTC
>TRBV5-6|NA|TRBJ2-1|NA
CASSFSVNEQFF
TGTGCCAGCAGCTTTAGTGTGAATGAGCAGTTCTTC
>TRBV23-1|NA|TRBJ2-5|TRBD1
CASSPCSGQGKETQYF
TGCGCCAGCAGTCCTTGCAGCGGACAGGGTAAAGAGACCCAGTACTTC